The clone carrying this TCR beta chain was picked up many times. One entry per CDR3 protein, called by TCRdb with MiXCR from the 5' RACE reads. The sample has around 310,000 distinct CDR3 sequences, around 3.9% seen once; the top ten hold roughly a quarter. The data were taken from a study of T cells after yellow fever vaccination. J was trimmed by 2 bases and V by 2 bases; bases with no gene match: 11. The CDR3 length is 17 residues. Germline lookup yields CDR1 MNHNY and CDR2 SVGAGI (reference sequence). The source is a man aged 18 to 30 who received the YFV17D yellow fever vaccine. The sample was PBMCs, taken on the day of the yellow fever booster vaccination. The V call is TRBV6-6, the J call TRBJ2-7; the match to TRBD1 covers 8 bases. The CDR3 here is CASSYATRTGRPYEQYF. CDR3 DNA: TGTGCCAGCAGTTACGCCACCCGGACAGGGCGTCCCTACGAGCAGTACTTC.